This T cell receptor (beta chain) stems from a study of blood T cells in healthy people across ages (dated by TCRdb to the mid-2010s). Notes on the research overall: In model experiments, roughly one uniquely barcoded TCR beta cDNA molecule per two T cells was captured by template switching. To track age-related changes in TCR beta repertoire diversity, the study relied on deep sequencing normalized with unique cDNA molecular identifiers. The donors were divided into four age groups: young (average roughly 15 years), middle-aged (over 35), aged (roughly 66) and long-lived (approximately 74). To avoid experimental bias, donors of different ages were spread randomly across the sequencing lanes. For two donors (one aged 18 to 29 and one aged 80 or older), the study analyzed two additional independent replicas of 1 million unique cDNA reads from the same blood draw.

A few counts support this clonotype. No cognate antigen has been identified for it. No qualities accompany the bases; no much larger clone lies one base away. Overall results and qualifications from the work: As age increased, observed TCR beta diversity per million T cells dropped in a roughly linear way, and a significant reduction was already evident by age 40. The CMV infection status of donors was not known, potentially confounding age-related changes in expanded clonotypes. Compared with the aged group, the long-lived group had more naive CD4+ T cells, fewer expanded clones and increased TCR diversity, suggesting age selection. The percentage of naive T cells measured by flow cytometry correlated strongly with observed TCR beta diversity. Since profiling was done on bulk unsorted PBMCs, naive and antigen-experienced compartments could not be conclusively compared. Total diversity estimates from one million sequenced T cells were considered lower bounds and underestimates.

Systemically healthy Caucasian individuals from Russia, some 36 in total and aged roughly 6 to 100 years, were included as donors. Each donor gave ten milliliters of peripheral blood, collected into EDTA-treated Vacutainer tubes. Ficoll-Paque density-gradient centrifugation was used to isolate PBMCs, with at least 6.5 million obtained per sample. Trizol reagent was used to extract total RNA from the PBMCs, yielding at least 5.5 micrograms per sample. Naive CD45RAhigh/CD27high T cell percentages were measured by flow cytometry on a PBMC aliquot from every donor. Via the germline V gene, CDR1 is ENHRY and CDR2 SYGVKD. From its cysteine to its phenylalanine, the CDR3 spans 13 amino acids. The only DNA kept is the CDR3, 39 bases in frame from the first base. The trim is 3 bases for V and 0 bases for J, with a gap of 5 bases between the germline ends. Libraries were made using 5' RACE. Sequencer: Illumina HiSeq 2500. A second about 7 to 11 cycle PCR used a sample-barcoded 5' primer and a J-beta primer mix. Each TCR beta cDNA molecule received a unique molecular identifier from a template-switch 5' adaptor carrying 12 random nucleotides. Each sample yielded at least 2.5 million CDR3-containing paired-end reads. The Mint cDNA synthesis kit, primed by a TRBC-specific oligonucleotide, was used to synthesize first-strand cDNA from all RNA. Following uracil-DNA glycosylase treatment, a first 18-cycle PCR with universal primers M1SS and BC2_uni_R was performed on all cDNA. The study's own analysis went as follows. Each sample was normalized by randomly selecting 1 million high-quality reads, each carrying a distinct molecular identifier. Reads sharing molecular identifiers were discarded rather than binned into consensus sequences. MiTCR, set to a Q25 quality threshold and the strictest error-elimination algorithm, was used for CDR3 identification, clonotype clustering and error correction. Lower-bound total TCR beta diversity was estimated with a nonparametric unseen species model using Euler transformation. TCRdb took the public reads, trimmed them with fastp at Q25, ran MiXCR for clone calling and kept in-frame beta chains. Duplicate CDR3 protein sequences are folded into a single record with the most common DNA and genes. The V and J calls come from TCRdb's annotation, not from the publication. Across this sample there are 550,000 to 600,000 distinct CDR3 sequences, with 25% to 30% seen only once. Around 20% of the sample is held by the ten biggest clonotypes.

This receptor was taken from a woman aged 70 to 79 in good health. The rearranged chain carries TRBV10-3 and TRBJ1-2, with no confident D gene call. The material sequenced was blood. This receptor carries the CDR3 CAISDWTNYGYTF. DNA sequence: TGTGCCATCAGTGATTGGACTAACTATGGCTACACCTTC.